Each of the 26 T cell receptor beta chains below was sequenced from the same sample in a study of T cell responses to AZD1222 COVID-19 vaccine. Data came from immunoSEQ multiplex PCR; TCRdb stores just in-frame clones and leaves some out. The sample records some 150,000 clones, about 91% being singletons. The specimen comprised peripheral blood, sampled on day 0 of MenACWY control vaccination. All receptors derive from an adult in good health.

The genes are TRBV11-3 and TRBJ2-7; D is possibly TRBD1 or TRBD2 (5 bases each). The germline V gene has CDR1 SGHNT and CDR2 YENEEA. The CDR3 extends over 16 amino acids. V dropped 5 bases and J dropped 0 bases, with 17 bases sitting between them. CDR3 protein: CASSPPWDGVSYEQYF. The CDR3 DNA is TGTGCCAGCAGCCCCCCGTGGGACGGTGTCTCCTACGAGCAGTACTTC. The whole variable domain, filled in from reference TRBV11-3 and TRBJ2-7, reads EAGVVQSPRYKIIEKKQPVAFWCNPISGHNTLYWYLQNLGQGPELLIRYENEEAVDDSQLPKDRFSAERLKGVDSTLKIQPAELGDSAVYLCASSPPWDGVSYEQYFGPGTRLTVT.

This clone was detected once. The chain joins TRBV5-5 to TRBJ2-1; 7 positions match TRBD2. Germline V lookup: CDR1 SGHKS, CDR2 YYEKEE (reference sequence). V trimming: 4 bases; J trimming: 7 bases; junction bases outside the gene matches: 8. The CDR3 runs 14 residues. The CDR3 DNA follows: TGTGCCAGCAGCCAGATACTAGCGCAGAATGAGCAGTTCTTC. This codes for CASSQILAQNEQFF.

This chain connects TRBV21-1 to TRBJ1-1; the D call of TRBD1 is as the table states it, not checked on the DNA. TRBV21-1 has pseudogene status. CDR3 length: 15 amino acids. CDR3 sequence (DNA): TGTGCCAGCAGCCAAGGGACAGGGGAGGACACTGAAGCTTTCTTT. Its protein product is CASSQGTGEDTEAFF.

This clone was observed a single time. J is TRBJ1-2 and V is TRBV6-1, with a possible D match to TRBD1 (6 bases). The germline V gene encodes CDR1 MNHNS and CDR2 SASEGT. There are 15 residues in the CDR3. V gave up 0 bases and J gave up 8 bases, with 16 bases separating them. The CDR3 nucleotides are TGTGCCAGCAGTGAAGCGCTCTGGGGGGGGCAAGGCTACACCTTC. It specifies CASSEALWGGQGYTF.

The rearrangement links TRBV7-3 to TRBJ2-1; TRBD2 matches 13 bases. The CDR3 spans 16 residues. The germline gives CDR1 SGHTA, CDR2 FQGTGA. With V trimmed by 5 bases and J by 11 bases, 12 bases remained unmatched. DNA for the CDR3: TGTGCCAGCAGCCCGTCGGGACTAGCGGGATCAATGCAGCAGTTCTTC. It encodes CASSPSGLAGSMQQFF.

CDR3 residues: CASSLPWGGTQYF. CDR3 bases: TGTGCCAGCAGCTTACCCTGGGGGGGGACCCAGTACTTC. The genes are TRBV11-2 and TRBJ2-5, with TRBD2 matching 7 bases. V lost 2 bases to trimming and J lost 7 bases; unmatched junction nucleotides: 4. Germline lookup yields CDR1 SGHAT and CDR2 FQNNGV. The CDR3 has 13 amino acids.

The V gene is TRBV3-1 (or the pseudogene TRBV3-2), the J gene TRBJ1-2; possible D gene TRBD1, 6 bases. Germline V gives CDR1 LGHDT, CDR2 YNNKEL (reference sequence). The V end was cut by 6 bases, the J end by 0 bases, with 11 bases between. The CDR3 is made up of 14 amino acids. DNA of the CDR3: TGTGCCAGCAGGTACCAGGGGTCTAACTATGGCTACACCTTC. Translation gives CASRYQGSNYGYTF.

The genes are TRBV7-3 and TRBJ2-2; D remains ambiguous. CDR3 length: 12 amino acids. Germline-derived CDR1 and CDR2 are SGHTA and FQGTGA. Trimming pared 3 bases from V and 7 bases from J, leaving 6 bases between. The CDR3 region has the DNA TGTGCCAGCAGCTTCCGGAGCGGGGAGCTGTTTTTT. It is translated as CASSFRSGELFF.

The V call is TRBV28, the J call TRBJ1-4; maybe TRBD1 (5 bases). CDR3 length: 13 residues. The V gene lost 7 bases and the J gene lost 4 bases, with 10 bases spanning the gap. CDR1 is MDHEN, CDR2 SYDVKM, per germline. Here the CDR3 DNA reads TGTGCCAGCACGGGGACGTTTAATGAAAAACTGTTTTTT. This translates into CASTGTFNEKLFF.

CDR3 residues: CASSIDGGGLNQPQHF. The CDR3 DNA sequence: TGTGCCAGTAGTATAGATGGAGGCGGCCTCAATCAGCCCCAGCATTTT. The genes are TRBV19 and TRBJ1-5; D is unresolved. This CDR3 has 16 amino acids. The V gene lost 0 bases and the J gene lost 3 bases, with 12 bases spanning the gap. Germline CDR1 and CDR2: LNHDA and SQIVND (reference sequence).

The chain combines TRBV18 with TRBJ1-2; D unresolved. The CDR3 is 12 residues long. CDR1 KGHSH and CDR2 LQKENI come from the germline V gene. V lost 5 bases and J 1 base, leaving 5 bases between the germline ends. The CDR3 DNA is TGTGCCAGCTCAATAGATAACTATGGCTACACCTTC. Its protein is CASSIDNYGYTF.

The chain recombines TRBV28 with TRBJ1-1, with D possibly TRBD1 on 6 matching bases. The V gene lost 7 bases and the J gene lost 6 bases, with 24 bases spanning the gap. CDR1 is MDHEN and CDR2 is SYDVKM in the germline V gene. The CDR3 runs 16 residues. The CDR3 loop is CASTYPRGRGAAEAFF. CDR3 coding DNA: TGTGCCAGCACCTACCCGAGGGGACGGGGGGCCGCTGAAGCTTTCTTT.

This clone was observed once. The chain uses TRBV27 and TRBJ1-5; the D gene is possibly TRBD1 (6 bases). This CDR3 region has 16 residues. Germline CDR1 MNHEY, CDR2 SMNVEV (reference sequence). Trimming stripped 8 bases from V and 2 bases from J, with 19 bases between. The CDR3 region has the DNA TGTGCCAGCGGTAGGACCCTCTCAGGGGGCAATCAGCCCCAGCATTTT. Translating gives CASGRTLSGGNQPQHF.

The chain has TRBV12-3 or TRBV12-4 and TRBJ2-1, with no clear D. This CDR3 is 11 amino acids long. V was cut by 3 bases and J by 8 bases, with 5 bases left in between. This chain's CDR3 is CASSFGHEQFF. The CDR3, as DNA: TGTGCCAGCAGTTTCGGCCATGAGCAGTTCTTC.

The genes are TRBV19 and TRBJ2-7, with a tentative D call TRBD2 (5 bases). In germline, CDR1 is LNHDA, CDR2 SQIVND (reference sequence). The CDR3 has 14 amino acids. V lost 5 bases and J 3 bases, leaving 14 bases between the germline ends. Written as DNA, the CDR3 is TGTGCCAGTAGTTTAACGAGGGATGACTACGAGCAGTACTTC. Translating it yields CASSLTRDDYEQYF.

This rearrangement joins TRBV7-2 to TRBJ2-1; D assignment may be TRBD1 or TRBD2 (5 bases each). Germline V lookup: CDR1 SGHTA, CDR2 FQGNSA. The V gene lost 1 base and the J gene lost 5 bases, with 9 bases spanning the gap. The CDR3 spans 14 residues. CDR3 residues: CASSLVGTNNEQFF. The CDR3 nucleotides are TGTGCCAGCAGCTTAGTGGGGACCAACAATGAGCAGTTCTTC.

This rearrangement joins TRBV5-1 to TRBJ1-4, with 8 nucleotides matching TRBD1. The CDR3 is 14 residues long. The V and J ends lost 0 bases and 7 bases, in that order; junction bases with no gene match: 2. CDR1 SGHRS and CDR2 YFSETQ come from the germline V gene. CDR3 loop: CASSLEQGVEKLFF. In nucleotides, the CDR3 is TGCGCCAGCAGCTTGGAACAGGGGGTTGAAAAACTGTTTTTT.

The rearrangement joins TRBV27 to TRBJ1-1; no clear D. Germline CDR1 and CDR2: MNHEY and SMNVEV (reference sequence). Trimming removed 3 bases at V and 2 bases at J, with 10 bases between. The CDR3 is 14 residues long. CDR3 DNA: TGTGCCAGCAGTTTGGTTTTCGCAAACACTGAAGCTTTCTTT. Encoded protein: CASSLVFANTEAFF.

V is TRBV30 and J is TRBJ1-6; unclear D gene. V was pared by 5 bases and J by 7 bases, with 18 bases between. Germline assignment: CDR1 GTSNPN and CDR2 SVGIG (reference sequence). This CDR3 is built from 15 residues. The CDR3 DNA reads as TGTGCCTGGGGCATTACCATCGCTGCGAATTCACCCCTCCACTTT. Amino acids: CAWGITIAANSPLHF. Full variable domain (outside the CDR3, taken from reference TRBV30 and TRBJ1-6): SQTIHQWPATLVQPVGSPLSLECTVEGTSNPNLYWYRQAAGRGLQLLFYSVGIGQISSEVPQNLSASRPQDRQFILSSKKLLLSDSGFYLCAWGITIAANSPLHFGNGTRLTVT.

The chain employs TRBV28 and TRBJ1-2, with 8 bases fitting TRBD1. With V trimmed by 5 bases and J by 2 bases, 7 bases remained unmatched. The CDR3 has 15 residues. Germline CDR1 and CDR2: MDHEN and SYDVKM. Here the CDR3 reads CASSRQGQVNYGYTF. The CDR3, as DNA: TGTGCCAGCAGTAGACAGGGGCAAGTAAACTATGGCTACACCTTC.

The chain recombines TRBV18 with TRBJ2-6; D is ambiguous. The length of the CDR3 is 15 residues. Germline CDR1 KGHSH, CDR2 LQKENI. V was clipped by 3 bases and J by 4 bases, with 10 bases between them. The CDR3 DNA follows: TGTGCCAGCTCACCGCTGGGTTTGGGGGCCAACGTCCTGACTTTC. It encodes CASSPLGLGANVLTF.

The V call is TRBV20-1, the J call TRBJ1-4; no definite D call. Looked up from germline, CDR1 is DFQATT and CDR2 is SNEGSKA (reference sequence). Deletions cut 3 bases from V and 11 bases from J, with 16 bases between. The CDR3 consists of 13 residues. In nucleotides, the CDR3 is TGCAGTGCTAGTCCCATTCGGACGGCGAAACTGTTTTTT. Its protein is CSASPIRTAKLFF.

The chain employs TRBV27 and TRBJ1-2; perhaps TRBD1 as D (6 bases). The CDR3 consists of 13 residues. The germline V and J ends were trimmed by 6 bases and 8 bases, with 16 bases remaining between them. CDR1 is MNHEY and CDR2 is SMNVEV in the germline V gene (reference sequence). The DNA for the CDR3 is TGTGCCAGCAGATTAGGGACATTGGGGGGCTACACCTTC. Amino acid sequence: CASRLGTLGGYTF.

The rearrangement joins TRBV7-3 to TRBJ1-2, with D unresolved. Germline values: CDR1 SGHTA, CDR2 FQGTGA. The CDR3 is made up of 15 amino acids. With 1 base removed from V and 3 bases from J, the gap between germline ends came to 12 bases. Written as DNA, the CDR3 is TGTGCCAGCAGCTTAAACTTGGGCTCGGACTATGGCTACACCTTC. Translated, it gives CASSLNLGSDYGYTF.

This chain's CDR3 is CAWSTPRQGYGYTF. The CDR3 region has the DNA TGTGCCTGGAGTACCCCGAGGCAGGGCTATGGCTACACCTTC. The chain employs TRBV30 and TRBJ1-2; D is perhaps TRBD1 (5 bases). Trimming took 2 bases from V and 4 from J, leaving 14 bases between them. CDR3 length: 14 amino acids. CDR1 GTSNPN and CDR2 SVGIG come from the germline V gene (reference sequence).

The V and J genes are TRBV6-1 and TRBJ1-5, with 7 bases lining up with TRBD1. The CDR3 is 14 residues long. CDR1 is MNHNS, CDR2 SASEGT, per germline. V lost 1 base to trimming and J lost 11 bases; unmatched junction nucleotides: 8. Here the CDR3 DNA reads TGTGCCAGCAGTGAAGTGTCCCTTGACAGGGCCCAGCATTTT. Translating it yields CASSEVSLDRAQHF.